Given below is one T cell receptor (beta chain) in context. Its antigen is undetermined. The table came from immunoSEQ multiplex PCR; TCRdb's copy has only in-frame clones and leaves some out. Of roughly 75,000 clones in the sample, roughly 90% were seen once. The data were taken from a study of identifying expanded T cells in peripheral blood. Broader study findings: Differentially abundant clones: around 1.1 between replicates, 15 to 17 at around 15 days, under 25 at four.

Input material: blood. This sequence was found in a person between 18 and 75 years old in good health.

The CDR3 loop is CASYRTALNTEAFF. CDR3 DNA sequence: TGTGCCAGCTATAGGACAGCATTGAACACTGAAGCTTTCTTT. V and J are TRBV2 and TRBJ1-1; D may be TRBD1 (6 bases). Germline CDR1 SNHLY, CDR2 FYNNEI. The CDR3 length is 14 residues. V was trimmed by 8 bases and J by 0 bases, leaving 13 bases between them.